The 10 T cell receptor beta chains given below trace back to one sample, sequenced in a study of shared clonotypes between healthy human individuals. The data were produced by immunoSEQ multiplex PCR, yet TCRdb's version contains in-frame clones alone and is incomplete. The sample shows about 650,000 clones, roughly 96% of them seen only once. As defined, naive CD8 cells were CD45RO-negative and positively selected for CCR7, with terminally differentiated effector memory CD45RA+ cells excluded. The sequencing input was naive CD8+ T cells sorted from blood. These receptors originate from a young woman in good health.

The chain couples TRBV9 to TRBJ2-1; D gene unclear. Germline CDR1 is SGDLS and CDR2 is YYNGEE. The CDR3 is made up of 14 amino acids. V lost 7 bases to trimming and J lost 0 bases, with 11 bases between them. The CDR3 DNA sequence: TGTGCCAGCTCGGTAGCAGGCTCCTACAATGAGCAGTTCTTC. Its protein is CASSVAGSYNEQFF.

The chain carries TRBV5-8 and TRBJ2-3, with D possibly matching TRBD2 (5 bases). CDR3 length: 16 residues. Germline-derived CDR1 and CDR2 are SGHTS and YDEGEE. The V end lost 0 bases, the J end lost 4 bases, and 15 bases lay between the germline ends. The CDR3 loop reads CASSLDHGSGADTQYF. In DNA, the CDR3 is TGTGCCAGCAGCTTGGATCATGGGAGTGGCGCAGATACGCAGTATTTT.

This chain connects TRBV10-2 to TRBJ2-5; D gene ambiguous. The V end lost 6 bases, the J end lost 2 bases, and 1 base lay between the germline ends. Per germline, CDR1 WSHSY and CDR2 SAAADI. There are 10 residues in the CDR3. CDR3 region: CASRQETQYF. The CDR3 DNA sequence: TGCGCCAGCAGACAAGAGACCCAGTACTTC.

V gene TRBV12-2 combines with J gene TRBJ2-7; TRBD1, the table's D call, lacks a check against the DNA. TRBV12-2 is a recognized pseudogene. The CDR3 covers 17 residues. The CDR3 coding sequence is TGTGCAAGTCGCTTCTTTGGCACAGTCCGGTCCTCCTACGAGCAGTACTTC. Its protein product is CASRFFGTVRSSYEQYF.

This clone came up once. The chain is built from TRBV10-1 and TRBJ2-1, with TRBD1 as a possible D gene (6 bases). Trimming took 1 base from V and 8 from J, leaving 9 bases between them. CDR3 length: 13 amino acids. Germline V gene sequence: CDR1 WNHNN, CDR2 SYGVQD (reference sequence). The CDR3 DNA is TGCGCCAGCAGTGAGTGGACAGAGGATGAGCAGTTCTTC. Encoded protein: CASSEWTEDEQFF.

The chain recombines TRBV4-1 with TRBJ2-3; tentative D call: TRBD1 (5 bases). CDR3 size: 14 residues. Per the germline V gene, CDR1 is MGHRA and CDR2 is YSYEKL. The ends were cut back, 3 bases at V and 2 bases at J, with 9 bases in the middle. The CDR3 DNA sequence: TGCGCCAGCAGCCACCACAGGACCACAGATACGCAGTATTTT. Its protein is CASSHHRTTDTQYF.

The chain combines TRBV28 with TRBJ1-2; D is undetermined. Germline V gives CDR1 MDHEN, CDR2 SYDVKM. The CDR3 contains 13 residues. The V and J ends lost 2 bases and 3 bases respectively, with 7 bases between them. This CDR3 is CASSLPLDYGYTF. The CDR3 nucleotides read TGTGCCAGCAGTTTACCTCTTGACTATGGCTACACCTTC.

On this clone: The junction and the germline gene differ at one end; a read error may be behind it. The rearrangement links TRBV2 to TRBJ1-2, with 7 bases fitting TRBD1. The CDR3 is made up of 12 amino acids. CDR1 and CDR2 (germline): SNHLY, FYNNEI. CDR3 sequence reads: CASSEADRDRWF. The CDR3 coding sequence is TGTGCCAGCAGTGAAGCGGACCGGGACAGATGGTTC.

The chain carries TRBV30 and TRBJ1-6; the D is unclear. CDR1 and CDR2 (germline): GTSNPN, SVGIG (reference sequence). Trimming removed 0 bases from V and 7 bases from J, with 10 bases in between. This CDR3 comprises 14 residues. Here the CDR3 reads CAWSVGAGNSPLHF. The CDR3 bases are TGTGCCTGGAGTGTAGGTGCCGGGAATTCACCCCTCCACTTT.

This clone has just a few counts. The chain combines TRBV4-1 with TRBJ1-5; 8 bases agree with TRBD1. Germline CDR1 MGHRA, CDR2 YSYEKL. Trimming cost V 0 bases and J 5 bases; bases outside gene matches: 9. The CDR3 length is 17 residues. The CDR3 loop reads CASSQDAPRGLHQPQHF. The CDR3 coding sequence is TGCGCCAGCAGCCAAGATGCCCCCAGGGGGCTCCATCAGCCCCAGCATTTT.